Presented here are 7 T cell receptor beta chains from one specimen sequenced in a study of T cells in localized non-small cell lung cancer. TCRdb keeps only in-frame clones here, not all; method: immunoSEQ multiplex PCR. Altogether about 33,000 clones are present, approximately 84% being singletons, with the ten largest covering around 4.2%. The specimen comprised peripheral blood, sampled before any cancer treatment. Source of these receptors: a male donor aged 60 or over with stage III lung adenocarcinoma.

The chain has TRBV5-1 and TRBJ1-1; 9 bases map to TRBD1. The CDR3 covers 15 residues. Unmatched junction bases numbered 5, after V lost 0 bases and J lost 5 bases. CDR1 and CDR2 (germline): SGHRS, YFSETQ. DNA of the CDR3: TGCGCCAGCAGCTTGGGGGACAGGGTAGGGACTGAAGCTTTCTTT. It codes for CASSLGDRVGTEAFF.

This chain joins TRBV2 and TRBJ2-4, with 8 bases aligning to TRBD1. V was pared by 8 bases and J by 1 base, with 7 bases of the junction left unmatched. The CDR3 is made up of 15 amino acids. The germline gives CDR1 SNHLY, CDR2 FYNNEI. The CDR3 sequence: CASVWTGRAKNIQYF. The CDR3 nucleotides read TGTGCCAGCGTATGGACAGGGCGGGCCAAAAACATTCAGTACTTC.

J is TRBJ1-3 and V is TRBV18, with D uncertain. Trimming took off 2 bases at V and 6 bases at J, with 11 bases between the two ends. Germline CDR1 is KGHSH and CDR2 is LQKENI. The CDR3 has 14 residues. The CDR3 protein is CASSPKLTVNTIYF. The CDR3 DNA reads TGTGCCAGCTCACCAAAACTGACGGTAAACACCATATATTTT.

The chain uses TRBV11-2 and TRBJ1-1; D gene uncertain. Trimming stripped 1 base from V and 7 bases from J, with 7 bases between. The length of the CDR3 is 12 residues. CDR1 is SGHAT and CDR2 is FQNNGV in the germline V gene. For the CDR3, the DNA is TGTGCCAGCAGCTTAGTCGGCATTGAAGCTTTCTTT. Protein product: CASSLVGIEAFF.

The rearrangement joins TRBV4-1 to TRBJ1-1; the D gene is possibly TRBD1 (5 bases). Germline V lookup: CDR1 MGHRA, CDR2 YSYEKL. The CDR3 extends over 15 amino acids. The ends were cut back, 0 bases at V and 11 bases at J, with 19 bases in the middle. CDR3 in DNA: TGCGCCAGCAGCCAAGATCTTGCGGCAGGGTCGTCGGCTTTCTTT. This translates into CASSQDLAAGSSAFF.

The CDR3 is CASSLRVLRSNYGYTF. The CDR3 DNA follows: TGTGCCAGCAGTCTAAGGGTATTACGGAGCAACTATGGCTACACCTTC. The chain combines TRBV2 with TRBJ1-2; unclear D gene. V lost 5 bases to trimming and J lost 2 bases, with 18 bases between them. CDR3 length: 16 residues. Germline V lookup: CDR1 SNHLY, CDR2 FYNNEI.

V and J are TRBV19 and TRBJ2-3; a possible D gene is TRBD1 (5 bases). The CDR3 length is 12 residues. Germline CDR1 is LNHDA and CDR2 is SQIVND (reference sequence). V lost 6 bases and J 8 bases, leaving 12 bases between the germline ends. The CDR3 nucleotides read TGTGCCAGTAGCCCTAGACAGAGTACGCAGTATTTT. As protein: CASSPRQSTQYF.